The clone carrying this TCR beta chain was recorded at least ten times. Amplification of TCR beta CDR3 regions used RNA as the template. TCR CDR3 underwent first-round RT-PCR with the HTBI primer set. One entry per CDR3 protein, called by TCRdb with MiXCR from the multiplex PCR reads. The sample yields approximately 600,000 distinct CDR3 sequences, roughly 14% seen once. The V and J ends lost 5 bases and 3 bases, in that order; junction bases with no gene match: 8. The CDR3 is 17 residues long. Germline V CDR1 and CDR2: MNHEY, SMNVEV (reference sequence). The sample originates from a study of T cells in Graves' hyperthyroidism and ophthalmopathy. Uncontrolled infection, other autoimmune disease, pregnancy and lactation each barred patients from inclusion.

The material sequenced was blood. This TCR derives from a woman between 40 and 55 years old with Graves' ophthalmopathy. This chain uses TRBV27 with TRBJ2-5, with 14 positions matching TRBD2. The CDR3 coding sequence is TGTGCCAGCAGTCCCTATACGGGACTAGCGGGAGAAGAGACCCAGTACTTC. This translates into CASSPYTGLAGEETQYF.